This entry is about one T cell receptor (beta chain). V was pared by 5 bases and J by 4 bases, with 8 bases between. CDR3 length: 13 amino acids. Germline lookup yields CDR1 SGHVS and CDR2 FQNEAQ. The sample originates from a study of shared clonotypes between healthy human individuals. Replicate PCRs for sorted subsets used roughly 200 ng DNA; this equaled 30,000 to 35,000 T cell genomes. TCRdb's table, derived via immunoSEQ multiplex PCR, lists solely in-frame clones and lacks some. The table lists 2 million to 3 million clones, approximately 90% of them singletons. The TCR was taken from a young man in good health. The sequenced material came from naive CD4+ T cells sorted from blood. Specified subset: CD45RA+ positively selected. The chain links TRBV7-8 to TRBJ1-4; D is undetermined. The CDR3 nucleotides read TGTGCCAGCAGCCGCGGGAGTAATGAAAAACTGTTTTTT. Translating it yields CASSRGSNEKLFF.